These 10 T cell receptor beta chains were all obtained from the same sample, sequenced in a study of T cell repertoires in cytomegalovirus infection. TCRdb processed the reads anew with MiXCR; each CDR3 protein has one entry. The table has about 890,000 distinct CDR3 sequences, approximately 31% seen once. Their target antigens are unknown. This sample comprised cultured CD8+ T cells from PBMCs, obtained from culture after CMV antigen stimulation. Receptors originate from a human donor in good health (CMV status not recorded). Some clones in this sample may be carry-over from other donors' samples.

There are a few counts of this clonotype. The V gene is TRBV12-3 or TRBV12-4, the J gene TRBJ1-5; no clear D. V was clipped by 3 bases and J by 4 bases, with 7 bases between them. The CDR3 spans 13 residues. DNA for the CDR3: TGTGCCAGCAGTTTCCTCCAAAATCAGCCCCAGCATTTT. This translates into CASSFLQNQPQHF.

This chain uses TRBV12-5 with TRBJ1-1; D is unresolved. Germline values: CDR1 LGHNT, CDR2 FRNRAP. V dropped 0 bases and J dropped 5 bases, with 19 bases sitting between them. The CDR3 is 17 residues long. The CDR3 DNA follows: TGTGCTAGTGGTTTGGTAACGGGGTCCCCTCAGGTAACTGAAGCTTTCTTT. Translating it yields CASGLVTGSPQVTEAFF.

The chain uses TRBV19 and TRBJ1-1, with D tentatively TRBD1 (6 bases). The V end was cut by 9 bases, the J end by 5 bases, with 16 bases between. This CDR3 has 13 amino acids. The germline CDR1 and CDR2 sequences are LNHDA and SQIVND (reference sequence). The CDR3 loop is CASERGAGTEAFF. The CDR3 region has the DNA TGTGCCAGCGAGAGGGGGGCTGGTACTGAAGCTTTCTTT.

This clonotype was counted only a few times. The chain employs TRBV9 and TRBJ2-2, with 15 nucleotides matching TRBD2. The CDR3 extends over 18 amino acids. Per the germline V gene, CDR1 is SGDLS and CDR2 is YYNGEE. V shed 3 bases and J 5 bases; nucleotides not matched to a gene: 8. The chain's CDR3 is CASSAGLAGGVGTGELFF. CDR3 DNA sequence: TGTGCCAGCAGCGCGGGACTAGCGGGGGGCGTGGGGACCGGGGAGCTGTTTTTT.

In its sample, this clonotype was seen many times. This chain uses TRBV7-2 with TRBJ1-1; D gene uncertain. Trimming took off 5 bases at V and 4 bases at J, with 11 bases between the two ends. CDR1 and CDR2 from the germline V gene are SGHTA and FQGNSA. The CDR3 consists of 13 residues. The CDR3 sequence is CASSRRPGTEAFF. The CDR3, as DNA: TGTGCCAGCAGCCGCAGACCGGGCACTGAAGCTTTCTTT.

This chain connects TRBV6-8 to TRBJ2-7; TRBD1 matches at 7 bases. This CDR3 spans 14 amino acids. CDR1 MNHGY and CDR2 SAAAGT come from the germline V gene. CDR3 in DNA: TGTGTCAGCAGTTACAGACAGGGTGGAGTCGAGCAGTACGTC. This codes for CVSSYRQGGVEQYV.

In the case of this clonotype: One end of the junction does not line up with germline, which may come from a read error. The rearrangement links TRBV11-2 to TRBJ1-2, with no clear D. This CDR3 has 16 residues. Germline values: CDR1 SGHAT, CDR2 FQNNGV. The CDR3 DNA reads TGTGCCAGCAGCTTACGGTATCTCGACACCAACTGTGGCTACACCTTC. Its protein is CASSLRYLDTNCGYTF.

This clonotype showed up just a few times. V usage is TRBV10-2 and J usage is TRBJ1-2; 12 bases agree with TRBD1. V shed 8 bases, J shed 2 bases, and the junction held 3 bases outside the gene matches. Germline CDR1 WSHSY, CDR2 SAAADI. The CDR3 contains 14 residues. The CDR3 sequence is CASGGTGGNYGYTF. The CDR3 DNA is TGCGCCAGCGGAGGGACAGGGGGCAACTATGGCTACACCTTC.

This clonotype was seen a handful of times. The chain is built from TRBV6-5 and TRBJ2-1; 16 bases match TRBD2. CDR3 length: 15 amino acids. Germline values: CDR1 MNHEY, CDR2 SVGAGI. The V and J ends lost 5 bases and 9 bases, in that order; junction bases with no gene match: 4. Here the CDR3 reads CASSLGTSGGVEQFF. The CDR3, as DNA: TGTGCCAGCAGTCTCGGGACTAGCGGGGGGGTTGAGCAGTTCTTC.

The V gene is TRBV11-2, the J gene TRBJ2-1, with D possibly TRBD2 on 6 matching bases. The germline V gene encodes CDR1 SGHAT and CDR2 FQNNGV. V shed 8 bases and J shed 4 bases, with 21 bases lying between them. This CDR3 is 16 amino acids long. CDR3 loop: CASRLGRGLGYNEQFF. In DNA, the CDR3 is TGTGCCAGCCGATTAGGACGGGGACTGGGATACAATGAGCAGTTCTTC.